Below, one TCR beta chain is given with its context. It has no known antigen specificity. The record has no base qualities; no much larger clone is one base away. The V and J ends are trimmed by 6 bases and 5 bases, leaving 13 bases between them. Taken from the germline V gene, the CDR1 and CDR2 loops are ENHRY and SYGVKD. The CDR3 runs 13 residues from the cysteine to the phenylalanine. This entry keeps only the CDR3 DNA: 39 bases, framed from base 1. Whole blood was collected in K2EDTA tubes by collaborating institutions according to the institutions' own protocols. For TCRbeta analysis, collaborators shipped samples in one of three forms: frozen whole blood, isolated PBMCs, or DNA extracted from either of those sample types. TCRbeta CDR3 regions were amplified from genomic DNA by means of the immunoSEQ Assay, a bias-controlled multiplex PCR. Per the authors' processing: Within the assay, amplification of reference gene primers was used to estimate how many nucleated cells each sample contained. Sequence reads were collapsed and filtered to measure the absolute abundance of every unique TCRbeta CDR3 rearrangement. For each sample, productive Simpson clonality was calculated by taking the square root of Simpson's diversity index across productive rearrangements. TCRdb stores this immuneACCESS table with in-frame sequences only. Part of the clones is absent; in the studies checked, under half of the shortfall reflects unresolved V genes, and no reason is known for the rest. That table supplies the V and J calls and clone size; D and trimming were determined from the DNA. The sample table holds about 240,000 clones, of which roughly 88% were seen once. The ten largest clones represent roughly 0.8% of the sample.

The sample comes from a study of blood T cell repertoires in COVID-19 (TCRdb year 2020). At the level of the whole study: Samples covering the acute and convalescent phases of COVID-19 were provided by collaborators in the United States, Italy and Spain. The prospective study material was composed of cDNA or gDNA derived from T cells, B-cell-depleted T cells, or PBMCs. The dataset comprised deeply sampled blood TCRbeta repertoires from subjects exposed to, actively infected with, or recovered from COVID-19. A freely available public database, intended as a resource for researchers studying the immune response to SARS-CoV-2, is where the repertoires were released. The samples were drawn from the first 160 participants of the ongoing ImmuneRACE study and from over 950 subjects provided by 6 global collaborators. Nearly every sample came with metadata listing a de-identified subject ID, COVID-19 status, age in years and sex. Where available, HLA class I and class II types were taken from metadata supplied by the sample provider and were not determined by assay-based typing.

Results and caveats for the whole study, not just this receptor: The amount of clinical and demographic metadata varied by source and participant and was provided uncurated.

The chain was built from TRBV10-3 and TRBJ2-5; the D gene identity is not certain. Sequences were obtained from peripheral blood. The TCR originated in a woman younger than 45 with acute or convalescent COVID-19. The nucleotide sequence reads TGTGCCATCAGGGAGACGGCGGTGGAGACCCAGTACTTC. Its protein is CAIRETAVETQYF.